This T cell receptor beta chain was identified during a study of cytomegalovirus exposure and HLA in healthy donors. Germline V gene sequence: CDR1 LGHNA, CDR2 YNFKEQ. V lost 5 bases and J lost 4, with 5 bases in between. The CDR3 is 11 amino acids. Produced via immunoSEQ multiplex PCR; TCRdb's table is partial and in-frame only. The sample shows about 170,000 clones, around nine tenths of them seen only once. This receptor was identified in a woman in her 30s in good health and CMV-seronegative. The chain recombines TRBV4-2 with TRBJ1-2; unclear D gene. The sequencing sample was made of PBMCs. The CDR3 bases are TGTGCCAGCAGCGCCGGCTATGGCTACACCTTC. This sequence encodes CASSAGYGYTF.